The TCR beta chain under discussion was sequenced for a study of human T cells and chemical hapten exposure. Study information: Mostly female patients had alopecia areata, totalis or universalis.

Original processing methods: Per sample, the median was around 100,000 TCRs, with values from about 22,000 to 700,000. TCRdb ran MiXCR on the RACE reads and lists one entry per CDR3 protein. The V and J calls were determined by TCRdb, not by the authors. The sample includes tens of thousands of distinct CDR3 sequences, about 10% of them seen just once. This clonotype was detected a few times. No antigen is known for it. Study results and caveats: Sensitization with DPC brought no change to TCRs above 1 in 1000 in frequency. Versus controls, expanded TCRs had significantly more large CDR3 similarity clusters.

Time point specified: patch test 1, 2 weeks after DPC sensitization. Treatment indicated: therapeutic diphenylcyclopropenone sensitization with weekly scalp DPC. This CDR3 has 15 amino acids. CDR1 is SGHRS, CDR2 YFSETQ, per germline. With 2 bases clipped from V and 6 bases from J, the junction kept 6 bases outside the gene matches. Sequencing used whole blood, obtained in connection with sensitization to the hapten diphenylcyclopropenone (DPC). The clonotype comes from a woman in her forties or fifties with alopecia areata. Some clones in this sample may be carry-over from other donors' samples. The V gene is TRBV5-1, the J gene TRBJ2-3, with 10 bases fitting TRBD2. CDR3 sequence reads: CASSFTTSGPDTQYF. The CDR3 DNA reads TGCGCCAGCAGCTTCACGACTAGCGGGCCTGATACGCAGTATTTT.